These 11 T cell receptor beta chains were all obtained from the same sample, sequenced in a study of CD8+CD57+ T cells in acquired aplastic anemia. Sequencing involved patients with CD8+CD57+ cell expansion previously shown by flow cytometry. Genomic DNA, serving as template, underwent TCR beta VDJ and CDR3 profiling. TCRdb re-analysed the reads in MiXCR, keeping a single row per CDR3 protein. The sample yields around 150,000 distinct CDR3 sequences, roughly 43% seen once. Sequencing was done on a sample of sorted CD4+, CD8+, or CD8+CD57+ T cells (not recorded which) from PBMCs. The receptors were gathered from a human donor with aplastic anemia.

The sample holds a few counts of this clonotype. CDR3 sequence (DNA): TGTGCCAGCAGTTTACAGGGGGCCGTTTCTCCCCAGCATTTT. It yields the protein CASSLQGAVSPQHF. The chain has TRBV28 and TRBJ1-5, with 8 bases identical to TRBD1. The ends lost 2 bases at V and 10 bases at J; junction bases unmatched: 7. The CDR3 has 14 residues. Germline CDR1 is MDHEN and CDR2 is SYDVKM.

The chain couples TRBV4-2 to TRBJ2-7; D uncertain. V was clipped by 0 bases and J by 0 bases, with 9 bases between them. CDR1 is LGHNA and CDR2 is YNFKEQ in the germline V gene. CDR3 length: 15 residues. The CDR3 DNA sequence: TGTGCCAGCAGCCAAGATGCCGCTAGCTCCTACGAGCAGTACTTC. It codes for CASSQDAASSYEQYF.

The rearrangement uses TRBV11-2 and TRBJ2-4; 9 nucleotides line up with TRBD1. This CDR3 has 16 amino acids. Germline CDR1 reads SGHAT; CDR2 reads FQNNGV. With 5 bases clipped from V and 0 bases from J, the junction kept 5 bases outside the gene matches. The CDR3 here is CASSGGTGRAKNIQYF. The CDR3 bases are TGTGCCAGCAGCGGAGGGACAGGGAGAGCCAAAAACATTCAGTACTTC.

The V and J genes are TRBV19 and TRBJ2-5; 8 bases match TRBD2. V lost 7 bases and J lost 5; bases outside the gene matches: 12. Germline loops: CDR1 LNHDA, CDR2 SQIVND (reference sequence). The CDR3 length is 15 residues. CDR3 sequence (DNA): TGTGCCAGTACCGATCCTCGGGGGGGGCTGGAGACCCAGTACTTC. Its protein is CASTDPRGGLETQYF.

With respect to this clonotype: One end of the junction is discordant with germline, which a read error may explain. The rearrangement joins TRBV7-3 to TRBJ2-6; 9 positions match TRBD1. Germline V gene data show CDR1 as SGHTA and CDR2 as FQGTGA. The length of the CDR3 is 17 residues. CDR3 residues: CAGSLQLQGAGTNVLTF. CDR3 nucleotides: TGTGCCGGCAGCCTACAATTACAGGGGGCCGGGACCAACGTCCTGACTTTC.

Many counts were recorded for this clonotype. The chain combines TRBV11-2 with TRBJ2-7; D uncertain. Trimming removed 2 bases at V and 1 base at J, with 9 bases between. Germline lookup yields CDR1 SGHAT and CDR2 FQNNGV. This CDR3 is 14 amino acids long. CDR3 bases: TGTGCCAGCAGCTTAAGATCCGTATCCTACGAGCAGTACTTC. This codes for CASSLRSVSYEQYF.

V usage is TRBV25-1 and J usage is TRBJ1-5, with 8 bases aligning to TRBD1. This CDR3 spans 17 amino acids. CDR1 is MGHDK and CDR2 is SYGVNS in the germline V gene. With 1 base clipped from V and 1 base from J, the junction kept 6 bases outside the gene matches. In nucleotides, the CDR3 is TGTGCCAGCAGTGAATCCCCCGGGACAGGAAGCAATCAGCCCCAGCATTTT. Its translation: CASSESPGTGSNQPQHF.

J is TRBJ2-1 and V is TRBV6-1; 7 positions match TRBD2. V dropped 6 bases and J dropped 5; count of bases not matched to a gene: 10. Germline V gives CDR1 MNHNS, CDR2 SASEGT. The CDR3 length is 15 residues. In DNA, the CDR3 is TGTGCCAGCAGGGGACTACGGGGGACGAACAATGAGCAGTTCTTC. It codes for CASRGLRGTNNEQFF.

This rearrangement joins TRBV4-3 to TRBJ1-1; D call uncertain. The CDR3 is 16 residues long. Germline CDR1 is LGHNA and CDR2 is YSLEER. The V end lost 0 bases, the J end lost 5 bases, and 16 bases lay between the germline ends. The CDR3 is CASSQDPAGERTEAFF. In DNA, the CDR3 is TGCGCCAGCAGCCAAGACCCCGCCGGGGAGAGAACTGAAGCTTTCTTT.

The chain uses TRBV2 and TRBJ1-2, with TRBD1 matching over 8 bases. In germline, CDR1 is SNHLY, CDR2 FYNNEI. Unmatched junction bases numbered 12, after V lost 7 bases and J lost 5 bases. The CDR3 has 15 residues. The CDR3 sequence: CASIGGRTGRYGYTF. The CDR3 DNA follows: TGTGCCAGCATCGGGGGTCGGACAGGGAGGTATGGCTACACCTTC.

The rearrangement uses TRBV5-1 and TRBJ1-1; D possibly corresponds to TRBD1 (6 bases). Germline values: CDR1 SGHRS, CDR2 YFSETQ. V was clipped by 5 bases and J by 1 base, with 12 bases between them. The CDR3 totals 14 residues. DNA for the CDR3: TGCGCCAGCAGTCCTCCAGGGGCGAACACTGAAGCTTTCTTT. Protein sequence: CASSPPGANTEAFF.